What follows describes a single TCR beta chain. Its antigen is unknown. A multiplex PCR was run with 60 Vbeta primers and 13 Jbeta primers. The data were produced by immunoSEQ multiplex PCR, yet TCRdb's version contains in-frame clones alone and is incomplete. This table holds 110,000 or so clones, 70% to 80% found once. This specimen belongs to a study of cytomegalovirus exposure and HLA in healthy donors. The CDR3 runs to 15 residues. V gave up 2 bases and J gave up 3 bases, with 10 bases separating them. Germline CDR1 SGHVS, CDR2 FQNEAQ. General observations from the study: Presence/absence results assume similar sequencing depth per donor, which may not hold. A few chains tied to CMV proved CMV antigen-specific in vitro. In a later analysis, TCR association rates varied by HLA locus: DRB1 most, HLA-C fewest.

The receptor comes from a female donor in good health and CMV-seronegative. The chain couples TRBV7-8 to TRBJ1-4; D is ambiguous. Sequencing was carried out using PBMCs. In nucleotides, the CDR3 is TGTGCCAGCAGCTTATCATTGCAGGCTAATGAAAAACTGTTTTTT. Translation gives CASSLSLQANEKLFF.